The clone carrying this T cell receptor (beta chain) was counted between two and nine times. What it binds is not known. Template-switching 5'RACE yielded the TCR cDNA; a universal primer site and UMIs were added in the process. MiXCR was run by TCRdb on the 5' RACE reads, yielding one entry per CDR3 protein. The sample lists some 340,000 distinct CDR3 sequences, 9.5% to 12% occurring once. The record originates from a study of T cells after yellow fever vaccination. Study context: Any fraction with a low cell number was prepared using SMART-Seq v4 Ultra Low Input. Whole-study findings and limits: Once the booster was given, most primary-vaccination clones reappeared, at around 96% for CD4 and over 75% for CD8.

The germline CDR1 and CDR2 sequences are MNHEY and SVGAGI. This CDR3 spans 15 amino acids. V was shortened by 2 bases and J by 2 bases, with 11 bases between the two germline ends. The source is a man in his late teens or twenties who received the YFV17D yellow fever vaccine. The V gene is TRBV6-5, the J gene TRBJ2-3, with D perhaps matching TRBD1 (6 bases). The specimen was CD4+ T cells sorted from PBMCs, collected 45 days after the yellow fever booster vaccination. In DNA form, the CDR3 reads TGTGCCAGCAGTTACAACAGGGTAACCACAGATACGCAGTATTTT. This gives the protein CASSYNRVTTDTQYF.